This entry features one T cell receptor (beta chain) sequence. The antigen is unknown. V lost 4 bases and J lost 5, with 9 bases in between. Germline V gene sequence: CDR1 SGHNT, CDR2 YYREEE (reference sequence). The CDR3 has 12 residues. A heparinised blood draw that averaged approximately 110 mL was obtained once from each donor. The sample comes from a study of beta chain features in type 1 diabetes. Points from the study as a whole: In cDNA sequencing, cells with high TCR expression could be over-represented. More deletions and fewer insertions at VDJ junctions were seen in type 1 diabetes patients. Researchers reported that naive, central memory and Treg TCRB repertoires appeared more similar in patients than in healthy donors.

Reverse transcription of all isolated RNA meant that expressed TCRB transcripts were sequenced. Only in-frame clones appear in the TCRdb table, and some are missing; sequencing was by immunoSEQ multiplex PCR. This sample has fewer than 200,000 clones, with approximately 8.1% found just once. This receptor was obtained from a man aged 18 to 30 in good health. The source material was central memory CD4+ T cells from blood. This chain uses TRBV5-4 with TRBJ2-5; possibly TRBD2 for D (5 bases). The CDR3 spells CASSVTGETQYF. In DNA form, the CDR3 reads TGTGCCAGCAGCGTGACGGGGGAGACCCAGTACTTC.